These 21 T cell receptor beta chains originate from one sample sequenced in a study of Ad26.COV2.S vaccination and SARS-CoV-2 variants. Measured with immunoSEQ multiplex PCR; TCRdb has only the in-frame clones, and not every one. The sample holds fewer than 500,000 clones, about 90% seen once. The sample's treatment: over 15 received Ad26.COV2.S at low or high dose, single or two shots; 5 received placebo; per-sample allocation not given. The samples were gathered on day 63 after the first injection of vaccine or placebo. Material: peripheral blood, obtained in a trial of Ad26.COV2.S vaccine versus placebo. The receptors come from a person between 18 and 65 years old who received the Ad26.COV2.S COVID-19 vaccine or a placebo.

This chain uses TRBV20-1 with TRBJ2-3; 7 nucleotides align to TRBD2. The CDR3 sequence is 14 residues long. V was clipped by 3 bases and J by 4 bases; unmatched bases: 7. Germline loops: CDR1 DFQATT, CDR2 SNEGSKA (reference sequence). CDR3 nucleotides: TGCAGTGCTAGTGCAGCGGGACCCCCAGATACGCAGTATTTT. Protein: CSASAAGPPDTQYF.

The gene calls are TRBV7-8 and TRBJ2-7, with 8 bases matching TRBD2. Germline loops: CDR1 SGHVS, CDR2 FQNEAQ. There are 14 residues in the CDR3. V shed 8 bases, J shed 6 bases, and the junction held 12 bases outside the gene matches. In DNA form, the CDR3 reads TGTGCCAGCGGGCCGAAAGCGGGAGTTTTCGAGCAGTACTTC. Translated: CASGPKAGVFEQYF.

The genes are TRBV27 and TRBJ2-5; TRBD2 matches 10 bases. The CDR3 is made up of 15 amino acids. V trimming: 3 bases; J trimming: 4 bases; junction bases outside the gene matches: 5. Germline V CDR1 and CDR2: MNHEY, SMNVEV (reference sequence). The CDR3 region has the DNA TGTGCCAGCAGTTTCTCTTGGACTAGCGGAGAGACCCAGTACTTC. Its protein is CASSFSWTSGETQYF.

This clone was counted between two and nine times. The CDR3 region has the DNA TGTGCCAGCAGCTTAAGTGGGGACAGAGGTTCTTCCTACGAGCAGTACTTC. The encoded protein is CASSLSGDRGSSYEQYF. The V gene is TRBV7-9, the J gene TRBJ2-7, with 7 bases fitting TRBD1. Germline V CDR1 and CDR2: SEHNR, FQNEAQ (reference sequence). Trimming cost V 2 bases and J 1 base; bases outside gene matches: 11. The CDR3 runs to 17 residues. Looking up the rest from reference TRBV7-9 and TRBJ2-7 gives the full variable domain: DTGVSQNPRHKITKRGQNVTFRCDPISEHNRLYWYRQTLGQGPEFLTYFQNEAQLEKSRLLSDRFSAERPKGSFSTLEIQRTEQGDSAMYLCASSLSGDRGSSYEQYFGPGTRLTVT.

V gene TRBV7-2 combines with J gene TRBJ2-1; possibly TRBD1 or TRBD2 for D (5 bases each). Trimming took 5 bases from V and 6 from J, leaving 14 bases between them. Germline CDR1 reads SGHTA; CDR2 reads FQGNSA. The CDR3 consists of 14 residues. CDR3 residues: CASSTGTFSNEQFF. The DNA for the CDR3 is TGTGCCAGCAGCACCGGGACGTTTAGCAATGAGCAGTTCTTC.

The chain recombines TRBV5-6 with TRBJ2-3, with 8 bases aligning to TRBD2. Germline V CDR1 and CDR2: SGHDT, YYEEEE. The ends lost 3 bases at V and 8 bases at J; junction bases unmatched: 8. The CDR3 spans 14 residues. CDR3 bases: TGTGCCAGCAGCTCAAGCGGGAGTCGGATTACGCAGTATTTT. This encodes CASSSSGSRITQYF.

The chain combines TRBV2 with TRBJ1-2, with D perhaps matching TRBD1 (5 bases). The CDR3 contains 14 residues. The V end lost 4 bases, the J end lost 5 bases, and 14 bases lay between the germline ends. The germline gives CDR1 SNHLY, CDR2 FYNNEI. The CDR3 region has the DNA TGTGCCAGCAGTGCCGAGGGGCTGGATTATGGCTACACCTTC. The encoded protein is CASSAEGLDYGYTF.

The rearrangement joins TRBV2 to TRBJ2-7, with D perhaps matching TRBD1 or TRBD2 (6 bases each). CDR1 is SNHLY and CDR2 is FYNNEI in the germline V gene. The CDR3 runs 12 residues. V dropped 6 bases and J dropped 2 bases, with 8 bases sitting between them. The CDR3 loop is CASRGGAYEQYF. The DNA for the CDR3 is TGTGCCAGCAGGGGGGGCGCCTACGAGCAGTACTTC. The full variable domain, its missing parts supplied by reference TRBV2 and TRBJ2-7, is EPEVTQTPSHQVTQMGQEVILRCVPISNHLYFYWYRQILGQKVEFLVSFYNNEISEKSEIFDDQFSVERPDGSNFTLKIRSTKLEDSAMYFCASRGGAYEQYFGPGTRLTVT.

This chain connects TRBV7-2 to TRBJ2-1, with D unclear. Germline V gene sequence: CDR1 SGHTA, CDR2 FQGNSA. The V gene lost 1 base and the J gene lost 8 bases, with 12 bases spanning the gap. This CDR3 contains 14 residues. The CDR3 region is CASSLGTQAHEQFF. The DNA of the CDR3 is TGTGCCAGCAGCTTAGGAACCCAGGCCCATGAGCAGTTCTTC.

This chain links TRBV2 with TRBJ2-1, with D perhaps matching TRBD1 (5 bases). V shed 3 bases and J shed 4 bases, with 13 bases lying between them. There are 15 residues in the CDR3. Germline-derived CDR1 and CDR2 are SNHLY and FYNNEI. CDR3: CASSEGPPPYNEQFF. The CDR3 DNA reads TGTGCCAGCAGTGAGGGGCCCCCCCCATACAATGAGCAGTTCTTC.

The chain combines TRBV7-2 with TRBJ2-3; 7 nucleotides match TRBD2. With V trimmed by 0 bases and J by 2 bases, 8 bases remained unmatched. The CDR3 covers 17 residues. Per the germline V gene, CDR1 is SGHTA and CDR2 is FQGNSA. CDR3 in DNA: TGTGCCAGCAGCTTAGCGAGGGTAGCGGGCCTCACAGATACGCAGTATTTT. Translating gives CASSLARVAGLTDTQYF.

V usage is TRBV5-1 and J usage is TRBJ2-2; TRBD2 might be the D (5 bases). V was shortened by 4 bases and J by 3 bases, with 10 bases between the two germline ends. Germline V gene sequence: CDR1 SGHRS, CDR2 YFSETQ. CDR3 length equals 14 residues. The chain's CDR3 is CASSLRADTGELFF. The DNA for the CDR3 is TGCGCCAGCAGCCTGCGGGCTGACACCGGGGAGCTGTTTTTT.

In DNA form, the CDR3 reads TGTGCCAGCACCCCAACCGACAGGAACCCCTACAATGAGCAGTTCTTC. Protein: CASTPTDRNPYNEQFF. The chain uses TRBV5-5 and TRBJ2-1; D possibly corresponds to TRBD1 (6 bases). CDR1 is SGHKS and CDR2 is YYEKEE in the germline V gene (reference sequence). Trimming left V 6 bases short and J 2 bases short, with 18 bases between. The CDR3 length is 16 residues.

The V and J genes are TRBV15 and TRBJ2-1; TRBD2 aligns across 8 bases. CDR1 and CDR2 (germline): LNHNV, YYDKDF (reference sequence). This CDR3 is 15 amino acids long. V was clipped by 0 bases and J by 8 bases; unmatched bases: 6. In nucleotides, the CDR3 is TGTGCCACCAGCAGAGATGGACTAGCAGGCGATGAGCAGTTCTTC. It codes for CATSRDGLAGDEQFF.

DNA of the CDR3: TGTGCCAGCAGTCATACGGGGGGCAATCAGCCCCAGCATTTT. This translates into CASSHTGGNQPQHF. The chain joins TRBV28 to TRBJ1-5; the D gene is possibly TRBD1 (5 bases). Germline V gene sequence: CDR1 MDHEN, CDR2 SYDVKM. This CDR3 has 14 residues. Trimming shortened V by 5 bases and J by 2 bases, and 10 bases separated the two germline ends.

CDR3 nucleotides: TGTGCCAGCAGTTCTGCAGGGTTAGGAAACACCATATATTTT. Residues: CASSSAGLGNTIYF. The chain employs TRBV7-8 and TRBJ1-3; tentatively, D is TRBD1 (5 bases). CDR1 and CDR2 from the germline V gene are SGHVS and FQNEAQ. Trimming cost V 6 bases and J 4 bases, with 13 bases left between them. The CDR3 runs to 14 residues.

The chain employs TRBV28 and TRBJ1-1; perhaps TRBD1 as D (5 bases). V was trimmed by 4 bases and J by 0 bases, leaving 9 bases between them. The CDR3 contains 14 residues. Germline CDR1 reads MDHEN; CDR2 reads SYDVKM. The CDR3 nucleotides are TGTGCCAGCAGTTCCTGGACACTGAACACTGAAGCTTTCTTT. It encodes CASSSWTLNTEAFF. Filled out from reference TRBV28 and TRBJ1-1, the complete variable domain reads DVKVTQSSRYLVKRTGEKVFLECVQDMDHENMFWYRQDPGLGLRLIYFSYDVKMKEKGDIPEGYSVSREKKERFSLILESASTNQTSMYLCASSSWTLNTEAFFGQGTRLTVV.

This chain links TRBV19 with TRBJ1-1; D might be TRBD1 (5 bases). The CDR3 consists of 11 residues. The germline V and J ends were trimmed by 0 bases and 11 bases, with 7 bases remaining between them. Germline V gene lookup returns CDR1 LNHDA and CDR2 SQIVND (reference sequence). In nucleotides, the CDR3 is TGTGCCAGTAGTATAGAAGGGGAGGCTTTCTTT. This sequence encodes CASSIEGEAFF.

This chain uses TRBV7-9 with TRBJ2-5; D ambiguous. Germline CDR1 and CDR2: SEHNR and FQNEAQ (reference sequence). The length of the CDR3 is 14 residues. The ends were cut back, 5 bases at V and 2 bases at J, with 12 bases in the middle. In nucleotides, the CDR3 is TGTGCCAGCAGCCCACCTGGAGCTCAAGAGACCCAGTACTTC. Amino acids: CASSPPGAQETQYF.

This sequence joins TRBV19 and TRBJ2-7; 7 positions agree with TRBD2. The germline gives CDR1 LNHDA, CDR2 SQIVND (reference sequence). Trimming at V came to 1 base and at J to 3 bases, leaving 6 bases not matched to a gene. CDR3 length: 15 amino acids. The CDR3 DNA reads TGTGCCAGTAGTATAGGGGGTAGCGGGCTCTACGAGCAGTACTTC. It specifies CASSIGGSGLYEQYF. The variable domain in full, with the rest retrieved from reference TRBV19 and TRBJ2-7, is DGGITQSPKYLFRKEGQNVTLSCEQNLNHDAMYWYRQDPGQGLRLIYYSQIVNDFQKGDIAEGYSVSREKKESFPLTVTSAQKNPTAFYLCASSIGGSGLYEQYFGPGTRLTVT.

The chain uses TRBV6-2 or TRBV6-3 and TRBJ1-5, with TRBD1 matching 9 bases. Germline V CDR1 and CDR2: MNHEY, SVGEGT. This CDR3 spans 17 amino acids. V lost 5 bases to trimming and J lost 0 bases; unmatched junction nucleotides: 8. CDR3 coding DNA: TGTGCCAGCAGTACCAGGACAGGGGTTCTTAGCAATCAGCCCCAGCATTTT. Amino acid sequence: CASSTRTGVLSNQPQHF.